A selection of T cell receptor beta chains follows, all from one sample in a study of blood T cell repertoires in COVID-19. Sequencing was performed with immunoSEQ multiplex PCR; in TCRdb, only in-frame clones are kept and a portion is missing. The profile covers about 190,000 clones, with around 90% appearing a single time and around 6.6% taken by the ten largest. The sequencing sample was made of peripheral blood. The receptors originated from a man aged 40-49 years with acute or convalescent COVID-19. Both conserved end residues are part of each CDR3. The order of the fields is J gene, V gene, CDR3 protein.

>TRBJ1-2|TRBV5-4
CASSSRGDSYGYTF
>TRBJ2-5|TRBV2
CASSRIRGETQYF
>TRBJ1-2|TRBV6-5
CASSSSGTANYGYTF
>TRBJ1-2|TRBV7-2
CASSQVGVSNYGYTF
>TRBJ1-1|TRBV30
CAWSAGGGTEAFF
>TRBJ1-2|TRBV5-6
CASSLRGRQGDGYTF
>TRBJ2-3|TRBV6-4
CASSVDSGGLGDTQYF
>TRBJ1-1|TRBV6-5
CASSRRQGAHTEAFF
>TRBJ2-1|TRBV7-2
CASSQTSGGIPNEQFF
>TRBJ2-1|TRBV7-8
CASSLGARGGANWGEQFF
>TRBJ2-7|TRBV5-6
CASSTYPGGSYEQYF
>TRBJ1-2|TRBV4-3
CASSQERTDYGYTF
>TRBJ2-5|TRBV6-2/TRBV6-3
CASSLWDSQETQYF
>TRBJ1-1|TRBV30
CAWRGQDTEAFF
>TRBJ1-1|TRBV9
CASSADRMNTEAFF
>TRBJ2-7|TRBV7-8
CASSRSGQGGYEQYF
>TRBJ2-7|TRBV9
CASSVGTGVYEQYF
>TRBJ2-1|TRBV7-2
CASSGTGGYEQFF
>TRBJ2-3|TRBV5-5
CASSLTSGGTDTQYF
>TRBJ2-5|TRBV13
CASSLGGIAGTSGDQTQYF
>TRBJ1-3|TRBV30
CAWQGISSGNTIYF
>TRBJ2-1|TRBV6-1
CASSEEASGVTSSYNEQFF
>TRBJ1-1|TRBV6-4
CASRREEGFHTEAFF
>TRBJ2-1|TRBV4-2
CASSQDPYSSYNEQFF
>TRBJ1-1|TRBV2
CASSATREAFF
>TRBJ2-1|TRBV3-1/TRBV3-2
CASSRRLRDNEQFF
>TRBJ2-7|TRBV7-2
CASSFRQGSYEQYF
>TRBJ2-7|TRBV7-2
CASSLRTGVNDGVTYEQYF
>TRBJ2-7|TRBV7-2
CASSSLRTPYEQYF
>TRBJ1-4|TRBV4-3
CASSPAEASNEKLFF
>TRBJ2-7|TRBV7-9
CASSPEGSAYEQYF
>TRBJ1-5|TRBV5-6
CASSLAHQPQHF
>TRBJ2-1|TRBV28
CASSLSGVGHEQFF
>TRBJ2-2|TRBV14
CASSQVKGTGELFF
>TRBJ2-2|TRBV5-1
CASNVGRPANTGELFF
>TRBJ1-5|TRBV11-2
CASSSDRNQPQHF
>TRBJ2-2|TRBV18
CASSPDRGRTGELFF
>TRBJ1-2|TRBV9
CASSGRLHTF
>TRBJ2-5|TRBV3-1/TRBV3-2
CASSQEARTQYF
>TRBJ1-2|TRBV4-3
CASSQAGYGYTF
>TRBJ2-3|TRBV28
CASSSPGQPDTQYF
>TRBJ2-1|TRBV3-1/TRBV3-2
CASSQVERGNYNEQFF
>TRBJ1-1|TRBV10-3
CAISDSLPGREAFF
>TRBJ1-5|TRBV11-2
CASSPYSNQPQHF
>TRBJ1-6|TRBV4-3
CASSHGLATNSPLHF
>TRBJ2-7|TRBV19
CASSPYGQELYEQYF
>TRBJ2-7|TRBV5-5
CASSFHRTAPNEQYF
>TRBJ1-4|TRBV7-9
CASSAGTEEKLFF
>TRBJ2-7|TRBV5-4
CASSLAPFRGTGDGEQYF
>TRBJ1-5|TRBV6-2/TRBV6-3
CASSPLTGPNQPQHF
>TRBJ2-5|TRBV7-2
CASSLGLQGQETQYF
>TRBJ1-1|TRBV6-5
CASSLRGTAFF
>TRBJ1-3|TRBV28
CASNNRGPGNTIYF
>TRBJ1-5|TRBV3-1/TRBV3-2
CASSQGHRAGRQPQHF
>TRBJ1-2|TRBV6-1
CASSEAGRGQVGGYTF
>TRBJ1-2|TRBV7-9
CASSLGAGGAGYTF
>TRBJ1-5|TRBV6-5
CASGRGFNEDQPQHF